This T cell receptor beta chain was documented in a study of shared clonotypes between healthy human individuals. Turning to the study itself: A donor's plate count was three for CD4 naive and three for CD4 memory; CD8 naive had two and CD8 memory one.

Study-wide results and caveats: Owing to a small donor count, the genetic and exposure-history diversity represented was limited.

As for this clone: Its target is not known.

The naive CD8 subset, CD45RO-negative cells positively selected for CCR7, excluded terminally differentiated effector memory CD45RA+ cells. Measured with immunoSEQ multiplex PCR; TCRdb has only the in-frame clones, and not every one. Of hundreds of thousands of clones listed, 85% to 95% are singletons. The sample comprised naive CD8+ T cells sorted from blood. The receptor comes from a woman in her twenties or thirties in good health.

The CDR3, as DNA: TGTGCCAGCAGCTTGGAGGGGGCCTCTTACGAGCAGTACTTC. Translation: CASSLEGASYEQYF. The chain links TRBV5-8 to TRBJ2-7, with 7 bases that match TRBD1. CDR3 length equals 14 residues. CDR1 is SGHTS and CDR2 is YDEGEE in the germline V gene. J lost 4 bases, V lost 0 bases, and 4 bases had no gene match. Complete variable domain (other parts from reference TRBV5-8 and TRBJ2-7): EAGVTQSPTHLIKTRGQQATLRCSPISGHTSVYWYQQALGLGLQFLLWYDEGEERNRGNFPPRFSGRQFPNYSSELNVNALELEDSALYLCASSLEGASYEQYFGPGTRLTVT.